This entry lists 4 T cell receptor beta chains sequenced from one sample in a study of regulatory T cells in long-lasting Graves disease. Through Arm-PCR of CDR3 regions and iRepertoire HTBI primers, TCR beta libraries were built. TCRdb ran MiXCR on the multiplex PCR reads and lists one entry per CDR3 protein. The table has around 450,000 distinct CDR3 sequences, about 15% seen once. Time point described: newly diagnosed GD, antithyroid drugs for less than 3 months. PBMC RNA served as the TCR library source. These data were also filed under a second study, of T cells in Graves' hyperthyroidism and ophthalmopathy.

This sample comprised peripheral blood mononuclear cells (PBMCs), obtained at new diagnosis, from a patient treated with antithyroid drugs. The origin of the receptors is a woman aged 25 to 39 with Graves disease.

In this sample, this clonotype turned up many times. V is TRBV10-3 and J is TRBJ2-2, with TRBD2 matching over 8 bases. With V trimmed by 5 bases and J by 1 base, 6 bases remained unmatched. The CDR3 has 16 residues. Germline loops: CDR1 ENHRY, CDR2 SYGVKD. CDR3 sequence reads: CAISPQSGRNTGELFF. In DNA form, the CDR3 reads TGTGCCATCAGTCCCCAGAGCGGGAGGAACACCGGGGAGCTGTTTTTT.

The table lists this clonotype with many counts. The chain carries TRBV6-4 and TRBJ2-7; tentative D call: TRBD1 (6 bases). CDR3 length: 14 residues. With 9 bases removed from V and 1 base from J, the gap between germline ends came to 16 bases. Germline assignment: CDR1 MRHNA and CDR2 SNTAGT. The CDR3 region is CARLLGDTSYEQYF. The DNA of the CDR3 is TGTGCCAGACTCCTCGGGGACACTTCCTACGAGCAGTACTTC.

This clonotype was detected many times. V is TRBV27 and J is TRBJ1-1, with D unclear. Germline assignment: CDR1 MNHEY and CDR2 SMNVEV (reference sequence). The CDR3 length is 13 residues. The ends were cut back, 0 bases at V and 7 bases at J, with 9 bases in the middle. CDR3 sequence: CASSLSDWNEAFF. The CDR3 bases are TGTGCCAGCAGTTTATCTGACTGGAATGAAGCTTTCTTT.

This clonotype showed up just a few times. The V and J genes are TRBV5-1 and TRBJ2-5, with no clear D. This CDR3 comprises 13 residues. Germline CDR1 is SGHRS and CDR2 is YFSETQ. V gave up 1 base and J gave up 3 bases, with 7 bases separating them. In DNA form, the CDR3 reads TGCGCCAGCAGCTTGATCCTAGAAGAGACCCAGTACTTC. It translates to CASSLILEETQYF. Full variable domain (outside the CDR3, taken from reference TRBV5-1 and TRBJ2-5): KAGVTQTPRYLIKTRGQQVTLSCSPISGHRSVSWYQQTPGQGLQFLFEYFSETQRNKGNFPGRFSGRQFSNSRSEMNVSTLELGDSALYLCASSLILEETQYFGPGTRLLVL.